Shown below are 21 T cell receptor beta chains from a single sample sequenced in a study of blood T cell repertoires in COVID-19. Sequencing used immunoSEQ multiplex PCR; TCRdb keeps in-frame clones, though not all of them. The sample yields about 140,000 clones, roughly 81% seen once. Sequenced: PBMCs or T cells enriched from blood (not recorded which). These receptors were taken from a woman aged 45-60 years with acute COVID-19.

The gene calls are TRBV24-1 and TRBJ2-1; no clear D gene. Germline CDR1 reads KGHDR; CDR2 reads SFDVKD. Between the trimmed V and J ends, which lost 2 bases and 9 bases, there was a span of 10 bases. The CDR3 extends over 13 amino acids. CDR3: CATSDSLRGEQFF. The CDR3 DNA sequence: TGTGCCACCAGTGATTCTCTTAGAGGTGAGCAGTTCTTC.

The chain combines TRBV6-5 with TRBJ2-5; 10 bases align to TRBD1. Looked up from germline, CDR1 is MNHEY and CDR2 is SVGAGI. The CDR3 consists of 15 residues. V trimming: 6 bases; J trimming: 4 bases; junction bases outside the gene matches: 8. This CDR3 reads CASRSPDRGRETQYF. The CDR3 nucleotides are TGTGCCAGCAGAAGCCCTGACAGGGGGCGAGAGACCCAGTACTTC.

Written as DNA, the CDR3 is TGTGCCAGCAGTCTGGGGACAGGGGAAAAACTGTTTTTT. It encodes CASSLGTGEKLFF. V usage is TRBV6-5 and J usage is TRBJ1-4; 9 positions match TRBD1. Germline CDR1 reads MNHEY; CDR2 reads SVGAGI. The CDR3 length is 13 residues. V shed 5 bases and J 8 bases; nucleotides not matched to a gene: 3.

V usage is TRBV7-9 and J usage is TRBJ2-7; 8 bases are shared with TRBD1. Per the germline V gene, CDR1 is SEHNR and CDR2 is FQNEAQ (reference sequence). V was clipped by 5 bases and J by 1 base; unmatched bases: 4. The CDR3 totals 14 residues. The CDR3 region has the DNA TGTGCCAGCAGCACATGGACAGGGTCCTACGAGCAGTACTTC. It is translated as CASSTWTGSYEQYF.

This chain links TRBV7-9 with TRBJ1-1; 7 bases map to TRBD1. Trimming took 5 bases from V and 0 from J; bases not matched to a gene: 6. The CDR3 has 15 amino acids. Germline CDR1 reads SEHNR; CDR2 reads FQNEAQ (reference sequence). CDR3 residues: CASSPIGTVNTEAFF. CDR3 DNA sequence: TGTGCCAGCAGCCCTATCGGGACAGTGAACACTGAAGCTTTCTTT. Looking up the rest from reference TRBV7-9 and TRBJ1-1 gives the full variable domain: DTGVSQNPRHKITKRGQNVTFRCDPISEHNRLYWYRQTLGQGPEFLTYFQNEAQLEKSRLLSDRFSAERPKGSFSTLEIQRTEQGDSAMYLCASSPIGTVNTEAFFGQGTRLTVV.

The CDR3 nucleotides read TGTGCCAGCAGTTTATTGTGGACTAGCGGGGGCCTACAAGAGACCCAGTACTTC. This codes for CASSLLWTSGGLQETQYF. V usage is TRBV27 and J usage is TRBJ2-5; 13 bases match TRBD2. After removal of 1 base from V and 2 bases from J, the junction contained 7 bases not matched to a gene. Germline CDR1 is MNHEY and CDR2 is SMNVEV (reference sequence). The CDR3 runs 18 residues.

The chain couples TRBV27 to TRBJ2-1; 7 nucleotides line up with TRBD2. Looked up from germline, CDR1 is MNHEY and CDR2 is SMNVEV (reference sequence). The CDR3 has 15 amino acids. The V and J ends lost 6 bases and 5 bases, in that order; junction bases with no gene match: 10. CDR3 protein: CASSSGLGRHNEQFF. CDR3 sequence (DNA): TGTGCCAGCAGCTCCGGACTAGGTCGCCACAATGAGCAGTTCTTC.

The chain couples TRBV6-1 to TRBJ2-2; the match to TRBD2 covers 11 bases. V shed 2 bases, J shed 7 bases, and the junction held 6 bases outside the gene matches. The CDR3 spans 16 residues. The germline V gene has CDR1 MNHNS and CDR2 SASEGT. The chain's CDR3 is CASSESSGRSVGELFF. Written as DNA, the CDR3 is TGTGCCAGCAGTGAATCTAGCGGGAGGTCCGTCGGGGAGCTGTTTTTT.

The CDR3 spells CASRGQGGTEAFF. CDR3 DNA: TGTGCCAGCAGGGGACAGGGGGGCACTGAAGCTTTCTTT. The rearrangement joins TRBV6-5 to TRBJ1-1, with 11 positions matching TRBD1. Germline values: CDR1 MNHEY, CDR2 SVGAGI. Trimming at V came to 6 bases and at J to 4 bases, leaving 1 base not matched to a gene. The CDR3 has 13 residues.

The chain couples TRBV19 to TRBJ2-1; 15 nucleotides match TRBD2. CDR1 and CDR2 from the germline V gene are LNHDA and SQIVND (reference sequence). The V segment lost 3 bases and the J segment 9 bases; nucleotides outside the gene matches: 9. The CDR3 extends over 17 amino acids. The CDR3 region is CASSIWTSGREVGEQFF. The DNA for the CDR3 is TGTGCCAGTAGTATTTGGACTAGCGGGAGGGAAGTCGGTGAGCAGTTCTTC.

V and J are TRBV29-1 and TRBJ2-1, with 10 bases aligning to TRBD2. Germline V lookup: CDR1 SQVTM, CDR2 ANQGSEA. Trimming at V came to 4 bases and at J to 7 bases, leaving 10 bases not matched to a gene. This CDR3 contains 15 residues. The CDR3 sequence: CSVVGGVAGGNEQFF. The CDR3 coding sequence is TGCAGCGTTGTGGGCGGGGTAGCGGGAGGAAATGAGCAGTTCTTC.

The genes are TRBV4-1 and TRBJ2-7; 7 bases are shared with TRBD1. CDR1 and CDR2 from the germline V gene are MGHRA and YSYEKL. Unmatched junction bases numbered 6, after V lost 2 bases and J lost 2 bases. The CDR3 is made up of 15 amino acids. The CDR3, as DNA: TGCGCCAGCAGCCAACCTGGACAGGTAACCTACGAGCAGTACTTC. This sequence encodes CASSQPGQVTYEQYF.

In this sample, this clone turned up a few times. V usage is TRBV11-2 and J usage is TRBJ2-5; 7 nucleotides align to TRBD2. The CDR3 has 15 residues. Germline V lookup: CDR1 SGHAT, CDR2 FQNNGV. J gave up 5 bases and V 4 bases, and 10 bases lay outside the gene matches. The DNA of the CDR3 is TGTGCCAGCAGCTGGGCGGGAGAGGTGATGGAGACCCAGTACTTC. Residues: CASSWAGEVMETQYF.

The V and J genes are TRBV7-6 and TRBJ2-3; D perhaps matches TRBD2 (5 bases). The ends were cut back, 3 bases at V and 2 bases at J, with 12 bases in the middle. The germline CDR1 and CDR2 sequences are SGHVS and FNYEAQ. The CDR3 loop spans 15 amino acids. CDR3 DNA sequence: TGTGCCAGCAGCTTTATTGGAGGAAACACAGATACGCAGTATTTT. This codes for CASSFIGGNTDTQYF.

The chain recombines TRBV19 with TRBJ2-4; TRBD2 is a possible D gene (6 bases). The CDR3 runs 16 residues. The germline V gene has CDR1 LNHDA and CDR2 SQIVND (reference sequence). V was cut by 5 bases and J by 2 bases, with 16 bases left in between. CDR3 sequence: CASSVSAEGPKNIQYF. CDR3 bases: TGTGCCAGTAGTGTCTCCGCGGAGGGCCCCAAAAACATTCAGTACTTC.

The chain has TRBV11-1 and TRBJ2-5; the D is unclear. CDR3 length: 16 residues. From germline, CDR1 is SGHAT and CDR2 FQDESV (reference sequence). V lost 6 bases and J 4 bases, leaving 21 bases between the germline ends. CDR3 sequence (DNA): TGTGCCAGCAGTTCGGTCGGCCGCCGTGAGGTAGAGACCCAGTACTTC. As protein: CASSSVGRREVETQYF. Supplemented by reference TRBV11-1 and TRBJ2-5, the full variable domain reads EAEVAQSPRYKITEKSQAVAFWCDPISGHATLYWYRQILGQGPELLVQFQDESVVDDSQLPKDRFSAERLKGVDSTLKIQPAELGDSAMYLCASSSVGRREVETQYFGPGTRLLVL.

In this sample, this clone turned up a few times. CDR3 DNA sequence: TGTGCCAGCACCATTACTCGGGGGAACACTGAAGCTTTCTTT. As protein: CASTITRGNTEAFF. This rearrangement joins TRBV6-6 to TRBJ1-1, with no clear D. CDR3 size: 14 residues. The V end lost 7 bases, the J end lost 1 base, and 13 bases lay between the germline ends. CDR1 MNHNY and CDR2 SVGAGI come from the germline V gene (reference sequence).

CDR3 sequence (DNA): TGTGCCAGCAAACAGGGGGTCTCAGACACCATATATTTT. Its translation is CASKQGVSDTIYF. This chain joins TRBV28 and TRBJ1-3; 8 nucleotides align to TRBD1. CDR3 size: 13 residues. The trim removed 7 bases at V and 8 bases at J, leaving 7 bases unmatched. Per germline, CDR1 MDHEN and CDR2 SYDVKM.

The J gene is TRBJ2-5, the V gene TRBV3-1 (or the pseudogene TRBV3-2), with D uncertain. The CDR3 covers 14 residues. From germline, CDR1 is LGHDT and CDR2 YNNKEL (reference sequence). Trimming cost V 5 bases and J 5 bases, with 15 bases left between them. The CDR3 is CASSDSSGSETQYF. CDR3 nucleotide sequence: TGTGCCAGCAGCGATAGTTCCGGGTCGGAGACCCAGTACTTC.

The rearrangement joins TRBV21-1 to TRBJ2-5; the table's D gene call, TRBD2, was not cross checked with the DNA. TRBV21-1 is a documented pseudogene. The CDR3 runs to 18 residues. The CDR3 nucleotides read TGTGCCAGCAGCAAAGTTTCATCGGAACTACCCAAGGAAGAGACCCAGTACTTC. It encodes CASSKVSSELPKEETQYF.

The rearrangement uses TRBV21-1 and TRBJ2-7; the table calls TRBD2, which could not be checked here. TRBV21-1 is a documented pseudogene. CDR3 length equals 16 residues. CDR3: CASSDGTSGSVYEQYF. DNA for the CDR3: TGTGCCAGCAGCGACGGGACTAGCGGGAGCGTATACGAGCAGTACTTC.